The clone carrying this T cell receptor (beta chain) appeared many times. Its antigen is undetermined. Making use of molecular barcodes, quantitative 5'-RACE generated TCR beta libraries. A single record per CDR3 protein comes from TCRdb applying MiXCR to the 5' RACE reads. The sample lists under 150,000 distinct CDR3 sequences, roughly 10% occurring once. This sample was included in a study of CD8 T cells in ankylosing spondylitis. Findings and limits, study-wide: The disease-linked clones had a CD8+ phenotype and low blood frequencies. What appeared characteristic of ankylosing spondylitis blood was a TCR beta motif of seven to nine highly homologous variants. Significant enrichment of disease-linked clones was reportedly seen in matched ankylosing spondylitis synovial fluid.

CDR3 length: 14 amino acids. The V end lost 1 base, the J end lost 7 bases, and 11 bases lay between the germline ends. Germline-derived CDR1 and CDR2 are SEHNR and FQNEAQ (reference sequence). The TCR was taken from a female donor with ankylosing spondylitis or in good health (not recorded which). The sequencing sample was made of blood, either unsorted or a sorted T cell fraction (not recorded which). This sequence joins TRBV7-9 and TRBJ1-5, with a weak D call TRBD1 (5 bases). The CDR3 loop reads CASSLDQGAQPQHF. In DNA form, the CDR3 reads TGTGCCAGCAGCTTAGATCAGGGAGCACAGCCCCAGCATTTT.